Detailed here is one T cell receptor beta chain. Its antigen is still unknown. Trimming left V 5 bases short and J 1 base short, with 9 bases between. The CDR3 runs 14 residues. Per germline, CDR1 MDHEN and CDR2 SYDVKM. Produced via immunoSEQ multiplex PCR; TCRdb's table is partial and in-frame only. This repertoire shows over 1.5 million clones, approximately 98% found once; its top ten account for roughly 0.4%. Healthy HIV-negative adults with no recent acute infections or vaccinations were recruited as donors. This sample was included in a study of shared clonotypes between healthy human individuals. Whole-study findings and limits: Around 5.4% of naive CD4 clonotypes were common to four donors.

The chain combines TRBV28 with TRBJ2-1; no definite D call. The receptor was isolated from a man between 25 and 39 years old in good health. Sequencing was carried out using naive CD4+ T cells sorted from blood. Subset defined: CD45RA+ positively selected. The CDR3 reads CASSTIGSYNEQFF. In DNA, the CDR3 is TGTGCCAGCAGTACCATAGGGTCCTACAATGAGCAGTTCTTC.